This T cell receptor (beta chain) originates from a study of blood T cells in healthy people across ages. Study-wide context: Template switching captured about one barcoded beta molecule per two T cells.

The CDR3 runs to 14 residues. V dropped 8 bases and J dropped 4 bases, with 15 bases sitting between them. Germline values: CDR1 SGHTA, CDR2 FQGNSA. Researchers collected approximately 9.5 milliliters of peripheral blood from every single donor. With a J-beta primer mix and a sample-barcoded 5' primer, a second PCR ran about 7 to 12 cycles. MiXCR, run by TCRdb on the 5' RACE reads, gives a single entry per CDR3 protein. This table has hundreds of thousands of distinct CDR3 sequences, approximately 40% appearing once. This chain uses TRBV7-2 with TRBJ1-5; D is perhaps TRBD1 (5 bases). The sequence derives from an elderly man in good health. The sequenced sample was blood. The CDR3 here is CASGPGGSNQPQHF. In DNA, the CDR3 is TGTGCCAGCGGCCCGGGGGGATCAAATCAGCCCCAGCATTTT. The full variable domain, completed using reference TRBV7-2 and TRBJ1-5, is GAGVSQSPSNKVTEKGKDVELRCDPISGHTALYWYRQSLGQGLEFLIYFQGNSAPDKSGLPSDRFSAERTGGSVSTLTIQRTQQEDSAVYLCASGPGGSNQPQHFGDGTRLSIL.